These 13 T cell receptor beta chains came from one sample sequenced in a study of cytomegalovirus exposure and HLA in healthy donors. Sequenced by immunoSEQ multiplex PCR; TCRdb stores in-frame clones only, minus some. Among about 68,000 clones listed, 95% to 97% were seen once. Sequencing input: PBMCs. Receptor source: a man younger than 35 in good health and CMV-seronegative.

The chain is built from TRBV20-1 and TRBJ1-1, with 10 positions matching TRBD1. J gave up 8 bases and V 3 bases, and 0 bases lay outside the gene matches. Looked up from germline, CDR1 is DFQATT and CDR2 is SNEGSKA (reference sequence). The CDR3 is made up of 11 amino acids. CDR3 bases: TGCAGTGCTAGGGGACAGGGGGAAGCTTTCTTT. The encoded protein is CSARGQGEAFF.

This clone has only a few counts. This sequence joins TRBV6-6 and TRBJ1-3; weak D call: TRBD1 (6 bases). The CDR3 sequence is 14 residues long. V lost 5 bases and J 3 bases, leaving 11 bases between the germline ends. Germline assignment: CDR1 MNHNY and CDR2 SVGAGI (reference sequence). The chain's CDR3 is CASSTGIYGNTIYF. The CDR3 DNA is TGTGCCAGCAGTACAGGGATATATGGAAACACCATATATTTT.

This chain links TRBV4-1 with TRBJ2-7; D possibly corresponds to TRBD1 (6 bases). Per germline, CDR1 MGHRA and CDR2 YSYEKL. Deletions cut 4 bases from V and 7 bases from J, with 17 bases between. The CDR3 contains 14 residues. The CDR3 coding sequence is TGCGCCAGCAGCCTGGGGGCCTCATTAAGGGAGCAGTACTTC. Translated, it gives CASSLGASLREQYF.

The chain has TRBV7-9 and TRBJ2-5, with a tentative D call TRBD1 (6 bases). The CDR3 covers 15 residues. Per the germline V gene, CDR1 is SEHNR and CDR2 is FQNEAQ (reference sequence). Deletions cut 3 bases from V and 0 bases from J, with 11 bases between. The CDR3 DNA reads TGTGCCAGCAGCTTCATCAACAGGGACCAAGAGACCCAGTACTTC. Its translation is CASSFINRDQETQYF.

The chain links TRBV6-6 to TRBJ1-2; unclear D gene. CDR3 length equals 14 residues. V was shortened by 0 bases and J by 8 bases, with 13 bases between the two germline ends. Germline lookup yields CDR1 MNHNY and CDR2 SVGAGI (reference sequence). The CDR3 coding sequence is TGTGCCAGCAGTTACTCGGAGGCTCTTGCGGGCTACACCTTC. Encoded protein: CASSYSEALAGYTF.

CDR3 nucleotides: TGCGCCAGCAGCCCTGTGGACAGGGGGTTTCCTGAAGCTTTCTTT. Amino acid sequence: CASSPVDRGFPEAFF. The genes are TRBV4-1 and TRBJ1-1; 10 positions match TRBD1. The CDR3 sequence is 15 residues long. The trim removed 4 bases at V and 6 bases at J, leaving 8 bases unmatched. CDR1 is MGHRA, CDR2 YSYEKL, per germline.

The chain links TRBV27 to TRBJ1-6; D may be TRBD1 (6 bases). V lost 4 bases and J lost 7, with 8 bases in between. The CDR3 covers 13 residues. Germline lookup yields CDR1 MNHEY and CDR2 SMNVEV (reference sequence). The CDR3 bases are TGTGCCAGCAGTTCAACAGGGAATTCACCCCTCCACTTT. This translates into CASSSTGNSPLHF.

This chain connects TRBV18 to TRBJ1-3; D is uncertain. Per the germline V gene, CDR1 is KGHSH and CDR2 is LQKENI. V lost 4 bases and J 1 base, leaving 11 bases between the germline ends. The CDR3 runs to 15 residues. The CDR3 DNA follows: TGTGCCAGCTCACGGTCCGGAGGATCTGGAAACACCATATATTTT. It is translated as CASSRSGGSGNTIYF.

The chain links TRBV5-1 to TRBJ1-1; D remains ambiguous. CDR3 length equals 15 residues. Deletions cut 1 base from V and 0 bases from J, with 10 bases between. The germline CDR1 and CDR2 sequences are SGHRS and YFSETQ. CDR3 loop: CASSLYPTMNTEAFF. The CDR3, as DNA: TGCGCCAGCAGCTTGTATCCTACGATGAACACTGAAGCTTTCTTT.

This chain uses TRBV28 with TRBJ1-5; 8 bases are a match to TRBD1. V was clipped by 5 bases and J by 7 bases; unmatched bases: 7. The CDR3 has 14 amino acids. The germline V gene encodes CDR1 MDHEN and CDR2 SYDVKM. The CDR3 sequence is CASSRQGTGQPQHF. CDR3 nucleotide sequence: TGTGCCAGCAGTCGACAGGGGACTGGGCAGCCCCAGCATTTT.

This clone was detected only once. This chain joins TRBV5-1 and TRBJ2-5, with TRBD2 identical over 9 bases. V dropped 0 bases and J dropped 4; count of bases not matched to a gene: 7. Germline lookup yields CDR1 SGHRS and CDR2 YFSETQ. The CDR3 spans 16 residues. The DNA of the CDR3 is TGCGCCAGCAGCTTGGGGGGACTAGCCCTTGGAGAGACCCAGTACTTC. It translates to CASSLGGLALGETQYF.

The genes are TRBV27 and TRBJ1-2; D gene unclear. Per germline, CDR1 MNHEY and CDR2 SMNVEV (reference sequence). The CDR3 extends over 12 amino acids. Trimming shortened V by 3 bases and J by 8 bases, and 10 bases separated the two germline ends. The CDR3 DNA is TGTGCCAGCAGTTTGGAGGGTCACGGCTACACCTTC. Translating gives CASSLEGHGYTF.

The rearrangement uses TRBV6-5 and TRBJ1-2; possibly TRBD1 for D (6 bases). This CDR3 comprises 14 residues. Germline lookup yields CDR1 MNHEY and CDR2 SVGAGI. With 0 bases removed from V and 3 bases from J, the gap between germline ends came to 8 bases. The CDR3 DNA reads as TGTGCCAGCAGTTACTCTGCAGGGGACTATGGCTACACCTTC. It codes for CASSYSAGDYGYTF.